This paragraph reports one TCR beta chain. Germline V lookup: CDR1 MNHEY, CDR2 SVGAGI. Trimming stripped 2 bases from V and 7 bases from J, with 14 bases between. The CDR3 consists of 15 residues. These data originate in a study of blood T cell repertoires in COVID-19. Overall study: COVID-19 samples from acute and convalescent phases originated in the United States, Italy and Spain. T cells, B-cell-depleted T cells, or PBMCs provided the cDNA or gDNA that served as material.

Per the authors' pipeline: Scientists estimated how many nucleated cells there were by amplifying reference gene primers. TCRdb's table, derived via immunoSEQ multiplex PCR, lists solely in-frame clones and lacks some. From that table come the V and J calls and clone size; the DNA was used to work out D and trimming. The sample consists of 120,000 to 150,000 clones, 70% to 85% of them appearing once. The sequenced sample was peripheral blood. The chain combines TRBV6-5 with TRBJ1-4, with no clear D. This TCR derives from a human donor in a cohort sampled during active COVID-19. The CDR3 DNA is TGTGCCAGCAGTTACGCGGGTAATTCACGTGAAAAACTGTTTTTT. This codes for CASSYAGNSREKLFF.